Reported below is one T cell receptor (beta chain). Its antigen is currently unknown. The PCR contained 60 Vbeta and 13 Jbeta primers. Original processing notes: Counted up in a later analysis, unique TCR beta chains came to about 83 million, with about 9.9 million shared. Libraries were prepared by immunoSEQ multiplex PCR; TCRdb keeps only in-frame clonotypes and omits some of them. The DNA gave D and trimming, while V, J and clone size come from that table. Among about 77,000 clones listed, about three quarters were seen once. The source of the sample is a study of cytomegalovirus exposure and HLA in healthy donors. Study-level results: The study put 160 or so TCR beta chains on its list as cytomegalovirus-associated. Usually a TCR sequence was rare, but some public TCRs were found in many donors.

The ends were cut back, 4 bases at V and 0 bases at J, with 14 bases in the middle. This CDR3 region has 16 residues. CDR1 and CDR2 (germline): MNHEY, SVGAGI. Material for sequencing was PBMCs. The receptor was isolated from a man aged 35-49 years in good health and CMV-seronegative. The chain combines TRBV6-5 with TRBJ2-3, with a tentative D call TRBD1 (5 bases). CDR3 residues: CASSLGVGSSTDTQYF. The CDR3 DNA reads TGTGCCAGCAGTTTAGGGGTAGGGTCTAGCACAGATACGCAGTATTTT.